One and the same sample provided the 32 T cell receptor beta chains below, sequenced in a study of Graves' ophthalmopathy and Graves' hyperthyroidism. RNA transcripts provided the template for amplifying TCR beta CDR3 regions. Second-round multiplex PCR came after a first-round RT-PCR that employed HTBI primers. TCRdb itself ran the multiplex PCR reads through MiXCR, one entry per CDR3 protein. The data contain under 350,000 distinct CDR3 sequences, roughly 15% of them singletons. Material for sequencing was peripheral blood. The receptors here all came from an adult man with Graves' ophthalmopathy.

This clonotype was picked up many times. The chain carries TRBV20-1 and TRBJ1-5; 8 bases fit TRBD1. V lost 5 bases to trimming and J lost 0 bases; unmatched junction nucleotides: 6. CDR3 length: 15 amino acids. The germline CDR1 and CDR2 sequences are DFQATT and SNEGSKA (reference sequence). CDR3 DNA sequence: TGCAGTGCTTCGGGACAGGACTATAGCAATCAGCCCCAGCATTTT. Translation: CSASGQDYSNQPQHF.

A single count supports this clonotype. A clone one base away is much larger, so this may be a read error. The chain combines TRBV20-1 with TRBJ2-7; 8 bases agree with TRBD2. V lost 2 bases to trimming and J lost 5 bases; unmatched junction nucleotides: 11. This CDR3 comprises 15 residues. Germline V gene sequence: CDR1 DFQATT, CDR2 SNEGSKA (reference sequence). The CDR3 reads CSARPGLVGRDEQYF. In nucleotides, the CDR3 is TGCAGTGCTAGACCGGGACTAGTGGGACGAGACGAGCAGTACTTC.

This chain joins TRBV10-3 and TRBJ1-1; a weak D match, TRBD1 (6 bases). The CDR3 loop spans 14 amino acids. Germline loops: CDR1 ENHRY, CDR2 SYGVKD. Trimming took off 7 bases at V and 0 bases at J, with 12 bases between the two ends. This CDR3 is CAITRTAMNTEAFF. Written as DNA, the CDR3 is TGTGCCATCACCCGGACAGCCATGAACACTGAAGCTTTCTTT.

This clonotype has a count of ten or more. This rearrangement joins TRBV6-5 to TRBJ1-1; TRBD1 matches 8 bases. This CDR3 region has 15 residues. Trimming at V came to 6 bases and at J to 1 base, leaving 7 bases not matched to a gene. Germline-derived CDR1 and CDR2 are MNHEY and SVGAGI. The DNA for the CDR3 is TGTGCCAGCAGGCCGCGACAGGGGTGGAACACTGAAGCTTTCTTT. It yields the protein CASRPRQGWNTEAFF.

The rearrangement joins TRBV6-2 or TRBV6-3 to TRBJ1-1; 7 bases map to TRBD1. The V gene's germline CDR1 is MNHEY and CDR2 SVGEGT. The V and J ends lost 4 bases and 2 bases, in that order; junction bases with no gene match: 16. This CDR3 has 18 amino acids. The CDR3 region has the DNA TGTGCCAGCAGTTTTTGGTCGTACAGGGGTAGCAGAAACACTGAAGCTTTCTTT. Translation gives CASSFWSYRGSRNTEAFF.

The sample holds many counts of this clonotype. V usage is TRBV7-9 and J usage is TRBJ2-4, with D possibly matching TRBD2 (6 bases). The CDR3 totals 18 residues. Germline-derived CDR1 and CDR2 are SEHNR and FQNEAQ (reference sequence). Trimming took 0 bases from V and 0 from J, leaving 15 bases between them. The CDR3: CASSLAGGSGRAKNIQYF. The CDR3 coding sequence is TGTGCCAGCAGCTTAGCGGGAGGCTCAGGGAGAGCCAAAAACATTCAGTACTTC.

Details on this clonotype: The junction departs from the called germline gene at one end, perhaps through a read error. The chain links TRBV4-1 to TRBJ2-5, with 13 bases fitting TRBD2. Germline loops: CDR1 MGHRA, CDR2 YSYEKL. The CDR3 extends over 17 amino acids. The CDR3 protein is CTSSQLTSGGMQETQYF. Written as DNA, the CDR3 is TGCACCAGCAGCCAACTGACTAGCGGGGGGATGCAAGAGACCCAGTACTTC.

The table lists this clonotype with many counts. The chain recombines TRBV19 with TRBJ1-2; D remains unclear. CDR1 and CDR2 (germline): LNHDA, SQIVND (reference sequence). The CDR3 runs 13 residues. V dropped 4 bases and J dropped 3 bases, with 9 bases sitting between them. The CDR3 reads CASSTRADYGYTF. As DNA, the CDR3 is TGTGCCAGTAGTACCCGGGCAGACTATGGCTACACCTTC.

In its sample, this clonotype was seen many times. The CDR3 region is CASSFDGNTEAFF. CDR3 sequence (DNA): TGTGCCAGCAGTTTCGACGGTAACACTGAAGCTTTCTTT. V is TRBV27 and J is TRBJ1-1; D call uncertain. CDR1 is MNHEY, CDR2 SMNVEV, per germline (reference sequence). This CDR3 comprises 13 residues. The V end lost 3 bases, the J end lost 2 bases, and 7 bases lay between the germline ends.

This clonotype was found many times. This chain joins TRBV7-2 and TRBJ1-6; D is undetermined. Germline V gene lookup returns CDR1 SGHTA and CDR2 FQGNSA. V was cut by 0 bases and J by 0 bases, with 6 bases left in between. CDR3 length equals 16 residues. The CDR3 here is CASSLAGDSYNSPLHF. In nucleotides, the CDR3 is TGTGCCAGCAGCTTAGCCGGGGACTCCTATAATTCACCCCTCCACTTT.

This clonotype was seen at least ten times. The chain is built from TRBV5-1 and TRBJ1-1; the D is unclear. Trimming shortened V by 6 bases and J by 8 bases, and 11 bases separated the two germline ends. CDR1 is SGHRS and CDR2 is YFSETQ in the germline V gene. The CDR3 is 11 residues long. The CDR3 loop is CASKAATEAFF. The CDR3 coding sequence is TGCGCCAGCAAAGCAGCGACCGAAGCTTTCTTT.

This clonotype was recorded at least ten times. This sequence joins TRBV30 and TRBJ2-7; 7 bases align to TRBD2. The CDR3 length is 14 residues. Losses at the gene ends were 2 bases for V and 7 bases for J; bases not matched to a gene: 11. Germline CDR1 GTSNPN, CDR2 SVGIG (reference sequence). In nucleotides, the CDR3 is TGTGCCTGGAGTCCGCCCCGACTAGCATGGGAGCAGTACTTC. It yields the protein CAWSPPRLAWEQYF.

This clonotype was counted ten times or more. One junction end disagrees with the germline gene, perhaps due to a read error. V is TRBV2 and J is TRBJ2-7; no clear D gene. This CDR3 is built from 14 residues. From germline, CDR1 is SNHLY and CDR2 FYNNEI. As DNA, the CDR3 is TGTGCCAGCAGTTTGGATACAAACTCCTGCGAGCAGTACTTC. It is translated as CASSLDTNSCEQYF.

The CDR3 DNA sequence: TGTGCCAGCAGCTTATCCGCGCCTACCACTGAAGCTTTCTTT. It translates to CASSLSAPTTEAFF. The V gene is TRBV7-2, the J gene TRBJ1-1; no clear D. Looked up from germline, CDR1 is SGHTA and CDR2 is FQGNSA. The CDR3 extends over 14 amino acids. V lost 2 bases and J 4 bases, leaving 11 bases between the germline ends.

The gene calls are TRBV6-5 and TRBJ1-2; unclear D gene. The CDR3 sequence is 14 residues long. Deletions cut 2 bases from V and 0 bases from J, with 7 bases between. In germline, CDR1 is MNHEY, CDR2 SVGAGI. The CDR3 loop is CASSYRVSNYGYTF. For the CDR3, the DNA is TGTGCCAGCAGTTACAGGGTTTCTAACTATGGCTACACCTTC.

This clonotype has ten or more counts. This sequence joins TRBV19 and TRBJ1-1; 8 bases line up with TRBD1. The CDR3 is 17 amino acids. Trimming cost V 6 bases and J 2 bases; bases outside gene matches: 14. Germline V gives CDR1 LNHDA, CDR2 SQIVND (reference sequence). CDR3 region: CASRTLDRGGGNTEAFF. DNA for the CDR3: TGTGCCAGTAGGACCCTCGACAGGGGAGGGGGAAACACTGAAGCTTTCTTT.

This clonotype was recorded many times. This chain joins TRBV5-1 and TRBJ2-2, with D uncertain. This CDR3 is 16 amino acids long. V lost 0 bases, J lost 6 bases, and 15 bases lay in between. Germline V CDR1 and CDR2: SGHRS, YFSETQ. In DNA form, the CDR3 reads TGCGCCAGCAGCTTGGTTATGGCAGGTCTACCCGGGGAGCTGTTTTTT. Protein sequence: CASSLVMAGLPGELFF.

This clonotype was recorded at least ten times. The chain uses TRBV3-1 and TRBJ2-7; 7 bases map to TRBD1. With V trimmed by 6 bases and J by 6 bases, 11 bases remained unmatched. Germline V gene data show CDR1 as LGHDT and CDR2 as YNNKEL (reference sequence). This CDR3 has 14 residues. CDR3 sequence (DNA): TGTGCCAGCAGTCCTAGTTTACAGGGGCGCGAGCAGTACTTC. Protein: CASSPSLQGREQYF.

This clonotype has only one observation. Written as DNA, the CDR3 is TGTGCCAGCAGCCAACCCGGGACATCGTTAGCCGAGCAGTACTTC. It is translated as CASSQPGTSLAEQYF. The chain is built from TRBV7-8 and TRBJ2-7; D is perhaps TRBD1 (6 bases). Between the trimmed V and J ends, which lost 5 bases and 6 bases, there was a span of 20 bases. CDR1 and CDR2 (germline): SGHVS, FQNEAQ. The CDR3 extends over 15 amino acids.

A word on this clonotype: This may be a read error: a much more frequent sequence differs by one nucleotide. The rearrangement joins TRBV6-5 to TRBJ2-7; 13 bases agree with TRBD2. Germline V gives CDR1 MNHEY, CDR2 SVGAGI. Trimming at V came to 8 bases and at J to 1 base, leaving 5 bases not matched to a gene. The CDR3 is 15 residues long. The CDR3 coding sequence is TGTGCCAGCGGTTCGACTAGCGGGAGGTCCTACGAGCAGTACTTC. Encoded protein: CASGSTSGRSYEQYF.

This clonotype was seen many times. The chain links TRBV6-5 to TRBJ1-6; a possible D gene is TRBD1 (5 bases). CDR1 is MNHEY, CDR2 SVGAGI, per germline. Trimming cost V 4 bases and J 4 bases, with 17 bases left between them. The CDR3 is 17 amino acids. The CDR3 spells CASSSGDRHTYNSPLHF. The DNA for the CDR3 is TGTGCCAGCAGTTCGGGAGACAGACACACTTATAATTCACCCCTCCACTTT.

This clonotype was seen at least ten times. The V gene is TRBV18, the J gene TRBJ1-6, with D unclear. V was trimmed by 5 bases and J by 8 bases, leaving 10 bases between them. This CDR3 region has 13 residues. Germline loops: CDR1 KGHSH, CDR2 LQKENI. CDR3 amino acids: CASSGDTDSPLHF. CDR3 nucleotide sequence: TGTGCCAGCTCAGGAGACACGGATTCACCCCTCCACTTT.

Many counts were recorded for this clonotype. The chain recombines TRBV3-1 with TRBJ1-5, with D possibly TRBD1 on 5 matching bases. Trimming removed 4 bases from V and 2 bases from J, with 15 bases in between. The CDR3 totals 16 residues. Germline assignment: CDR1 LGHDT and CDR2 YNNKEL (reference sequence). The CDR3 DNA is TGTGCCAGCAGCCCAGGGTTCGGGGAGGGCAATCAGCCCCAGCATTTT. This codes for CASSPGFGEGNQPQHF.

This clonotype has ten or more counts. The J gene is TRBJ1-1, the V gene TRBV2; tentative D call: TRBD1 (6 bases). Trimming took off 1 base at V and 7 bases at J, with 13 bases between the two ends. The CDR3 spans 14 residues. Germline V CDR1 and CDR2: SNHLY, FYNNEI. The CDR3 sequence is CASSEEAGVIEAFF. The CDR3 DNA is TGTGCCAGCAGTGAAGAGGCAGGGGTGATTGAAGCTTTCTTT.

This clonotype came up many times. The chain recombines TRBV12-3 or TRBV12-4 with TRBJ1-1, with D uncertain. CDR3 length: 13 residues. Trimming removed 7 bases at V and 8 bases at J, with 17 bases between. CDR3 in amino acids: CASTPYPGREAFF. The CDR3 DNA sequence: TGTGCCAGCACTCCCTATCCAGGCAGGGAAGCTTTCTTT.

This clonotype was observed many times. The chain employs TRBV6-5 and TRBJ2-7; 12 bases are shared with TRBD2. The ends lost 0 bases at V and 2 bases at J; junction bases unmatched: 5. This CDR3 has 17 residues. Germline V gene sequence: CDR1 MNHEY, CDR2 SVGAGI. The CDR3 nucleotides read TGTGCCAGCAGTTACTCAGGCTGGACTAGCGGGACCTACGAGCAGTACTTC. It specifies CASSYSGWTSGTYEQYF.

This clonotype was counted at least ten times. The CDR3 reads CAWSDPRAMETQYF. The CDR3 DNA reads TGTGCCTGGAGTGATCCCAGGGCCATGGAGACCCAGTACTTC. The chain links TRBV30 to TRBJ2-5; D may be TRBD1 (5 bases). The length of the CDR3 is 14 residues. In germline, CDR1 is GTSNPN, CDR2 SVGIG (reference sequence). V was trimmed by 1 base and J by 5 bases, leaving 14 bases between them.

In this sample, this clonotype turned up many times. The chain employs TRBV6-2 or TRBV6-3 and TRBJ2-2; weak D call: TRBD2 (6 bases). CDR1 is MNHEY, CDR2 SVGEGT, per germline. V was cut by 2 bases and J by 1 base, with 14 bases left in between. CDR3 size: 17 residues. CDR3 sequence (DNA): TGTGCCAGCAGTTACCCTCTCCGGCGGGGGAACACCGGGGAGCTGTTTTTT. This translates into CASSYPLRRGNTGELFF.

In this sample, this clonotype turned up many times. One junction end disagrees with the germline gene, perhaps due to a read error. The chain recombines TRBV6-1 with TRBJ1-5; no firm D call. CDR3 length: 14 residues. The germline V gene encodes CDR1 MNHNS and CDR2 SASEGT. CDR3 nucleotide sequence: TGTGCCAGCAGTCAAGCGGGGAAAACTCAGCCCCAGCATTTT. The encoded protein is CASSQAGKTQPQHF.

Remarks on this clonotype: Germline and junction disagree at one end, which may indicate a read error. The CDR3 region is CASSEIRANYGYIF. In DNA, the CDR3 is TGTGCCAGCAGTGAAATCAGAGCTAACTATGGCTACATCTTC. This chain connects TRBV2 to TRBJ1-2; D not resolved. The CDR3 covers 14 residues. The germline V gene encodes CDR1 SNHLY and CDR2 FYNNEI. Full variable domain (remainder filled in from reference TRBV2 and TRBJ1-2): EPEVTQTPSHQVTQMGQEVILRCVPISNHLYFYWYRQILGQKVEFLVSFYNNEISEKSEIFDDQFSVERPDGSNFTLKIRSTKLEDSAMYFCASSEIRANYGYIFGSGTRLTVV.

J is TRBJ1-5 and V is TRBV6-1; unclear D gene. The CDR3 is 14 amino acids. The germline gives CDR1 MNHNS, CDR2 SASEGT. Trimming took off 1 base at V and 6 bases at J, with 10 bases between the two ends. For the CDR3, the DNA is TGTGCCAGCAGTGAAGGAGGATCCGGTCAGCCCCAGCATTTT. Protein sequence: CASSEGGSGQPQHF.

The rearrangement uses TRBV30 and TRBJ2-7, with 7 nucleotides matching TRBD1. The junction had 2 bases not matched to a gene; V was cut back by 1 base and J by 2 bases. Germline V lookup: CDR1 GTSNPN, CDR2 SVGIG (reference sequence). The CDR3 runs 13 residues. The CDR3 region is CAWSDGTAYEQYF. CDR3 in DNA: TGTGCCTGGAGTGACGGGACAGCCTACGAGCAGTACTTC.